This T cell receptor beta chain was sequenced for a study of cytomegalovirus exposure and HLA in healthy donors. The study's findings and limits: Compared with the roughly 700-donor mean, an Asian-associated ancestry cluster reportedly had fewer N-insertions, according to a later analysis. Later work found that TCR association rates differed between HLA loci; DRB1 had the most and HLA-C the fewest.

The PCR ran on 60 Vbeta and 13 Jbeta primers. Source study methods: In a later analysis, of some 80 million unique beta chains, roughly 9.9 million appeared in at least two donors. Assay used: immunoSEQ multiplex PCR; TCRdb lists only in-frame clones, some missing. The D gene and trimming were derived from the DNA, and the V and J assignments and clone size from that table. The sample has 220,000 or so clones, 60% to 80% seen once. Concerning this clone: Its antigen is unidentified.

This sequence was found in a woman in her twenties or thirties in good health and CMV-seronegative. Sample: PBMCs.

The CDR3 reads CASSLKRGGLENEQFF. CDR3 DNA sequence: TGTGCCAGCAGCTTGAAGCGGGGGGGCCTCGAAAATGAGCAGTTCTTC. The J gene is TRBJ2-1, the V gene TRBV5-6; 10 bases line up with TRBD2. The length of the CDR3 is 16 residues. Germline V gene lookup returns CDR1 SGHDT and CDR2 YYEEEE. Trimming removed 1 base from V and 7 bases from J; junction bases left unmatched: 8.